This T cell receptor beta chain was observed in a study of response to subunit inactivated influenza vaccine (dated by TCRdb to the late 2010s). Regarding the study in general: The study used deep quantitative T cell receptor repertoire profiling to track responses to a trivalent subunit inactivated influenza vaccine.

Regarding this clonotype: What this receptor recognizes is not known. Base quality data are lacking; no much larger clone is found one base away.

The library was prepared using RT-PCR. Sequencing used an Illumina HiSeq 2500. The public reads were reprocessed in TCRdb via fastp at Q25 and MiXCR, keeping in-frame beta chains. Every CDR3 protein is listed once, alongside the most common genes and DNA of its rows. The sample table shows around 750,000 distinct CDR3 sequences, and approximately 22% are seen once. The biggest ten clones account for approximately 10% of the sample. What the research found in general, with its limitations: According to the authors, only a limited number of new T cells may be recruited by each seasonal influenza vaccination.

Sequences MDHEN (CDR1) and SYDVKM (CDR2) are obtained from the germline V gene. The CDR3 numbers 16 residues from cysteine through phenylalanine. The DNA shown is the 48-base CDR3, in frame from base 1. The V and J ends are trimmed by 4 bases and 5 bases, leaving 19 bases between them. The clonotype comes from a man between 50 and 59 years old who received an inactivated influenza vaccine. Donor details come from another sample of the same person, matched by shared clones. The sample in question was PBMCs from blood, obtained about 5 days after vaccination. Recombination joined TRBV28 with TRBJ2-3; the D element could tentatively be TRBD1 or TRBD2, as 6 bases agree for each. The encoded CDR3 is CASSSSGAGRLDTQYF. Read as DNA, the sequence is TGTGCCAGCAGTTCCTCAGGGGCGGGACGGCTAGATACGCAGTATTTT. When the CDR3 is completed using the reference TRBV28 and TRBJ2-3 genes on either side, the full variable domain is DVKVTQSSRYLVKRTGEKVFLECVQDMDHENMFWYRQDPGLGLRLIYFSYDVKMKEKGDIPEGYSVSREKKERFSLILESASTNQTSMYLCASSSSGAGRLDTQYFGPGTRLTVL.